One and the same sample provided the 23 T cell receptor beta chains below, sequenced in a study of T-cell memory formation after mild COVID-19. MiXCR was run by TCRdb on the 5' RACE reads, yielding one entry per CDR3 protein. The repertoire holds more than 150,000 distinct CDR3 sequences, roughly 11% seen once, with more than 3.5% in the top ten. The sequencing input was PBMCs or a T cell subset sorted from them (not recorded which). The source of these receptors is a man in his late teens or twenties who had mild COVID-19 (a few samples of this study predate the infection). Cell type and time point are not known.

This clonotype was seen more than once but under ten times. The CDR3 coding sequence is TGTGCCAGCAGCCCCGAGCGAGAGACCCAGTACTTC. Protein: CASSPERETQYF. This chain connects TRBV7-8 to TRBJ2-5; no clear D. Germline V gene lookup returns CDR1 SGHVS and CDR2 FQNEAQ. This CDR3 is 12 amino acids long. V was trimmed by 5 bases and J by 4 bases, leaving 8 bases between them. Full variable domain (rest looked up from reference TRBV7-8 and TRBJ2-5): GAGVSQSPRYKVAKRGQDVALRCDPISGHVSLFWYQQALGQGPEFLTYFQNEAQLDKSGLPSDRFFAERPEGSVSTLKIQRTQQEDSAVYLCASSPERETQYFGPGTRLLVL.

The genes are TRBV5-1 and TRBJ2-5; 12 nucleotides align to TRBD2. V shed 2 bases, J shed 2 bases, and the junction held 7 bases outside the gene matches. CDR3 size: 17 residues. Germline CDR1 and CDR2: SGHRS and YFSETQ. The CDR3 DNA reads TGCGCCAGCAGCTTACGAAGGACTAGCGGGAAACAAGAGACCCAGTACTTC. This codes for CASSLRRTSGKQETQYF.

This clonotype was picked up many times. This chain uses TRBV5-1 with TRBJ1-1, with D uncertain. The V end was cut by 3 bases, the J end by 4 bases, with 16 bases between. The germline gives CDR1 SGHRS, CDR2 YFSETQ. The CDR3 spans 15 residues. CDR3 DNA: TGCGCCAGCAGCTCCTGGTCCTTGGGCTCCACTGAAGCTTTCTTT. This sequence encodes CASSSWSLGSTEAFF.

This clonotype has only a few counts. The chain has TRBV19 and TRBJ2-5, with 9 bases lining up with TRBD2. Looked up from germline, CDR1 is LNHDA and CDR2 is SQIVND (reference sequence). The junction had 8 bases not matched to a gene; V was cut back by 4 bases and J by 5 bases. The CDR3 runs to 15 residues. CDR3 nucleotide sequence: TGTGCCAGTAGTAGCCTAGCGGGGCTGGGGGAGACCCAGTACTTC. Translating gives CASSSLAGLGETQYF.

In this sample, this clonotype turned up a few times. This sequence joins TRBV5-1 and TRBJ2-3; 9 bases are a match to TRBD2. Looked up from germline, CDR1 is SGHRS and CDR2 is YFSETQ. V lost 5 bases and J lost 0; bases outside the gene matches: 4. This CDR3 has 15 residues. The CDR3 DNA follows: TGCGCCAGCAGTGGACTAGCGACTAGCACAGATACGCAGTATTTT. As protein: CASSGLATSTDTQYF.

The chain combines TRBV6-2 or TRBV6-3 with TRBJ2-5; 7 bases match TRBD2. There are 12 residues in the CDR3. Germline assignment: CDR1 MNHEY and CDR2 SVGEGT. Trimming took 5 bases from V and 5 from J; bases not matched to a gene: 2. The CDR3 nucleotides are TGTGCCAGCAGTGCGGGGGACGAGACCCAGTACTTC. It encodes CASSAGDETQYF.

This clonotype occurred a few times. In DNA form, the CDR3 reads TGCGCCAGCAGCTTGCAGGGCTCCTCCGGGGAGCTGTTTTTT. This encodes CASSLQGSSGELFF. The V and J genes are TRBV5-1 and TRBJ2-2; TRBD1 is a possible D gene (5 bases). The CDR3 contains 14 residues. CDR1 and CDR2 (germline): SGHRS, YFSETQ. Trimming stripped 1 base from V and 6 bases from J, with 10 bases between.

This clonotype has more than one count but fewer than ten. V and J are TRBV4-1 and TRBJ2-4; the match to TRBD1 covers 7 bases. Per the germline V gene, CDR1 is MGHRA and CDR2 is YSYEKL. The CDR3 length is 14 residues. Trimming cost V 1 base and J 6 bases; bases outside gene matches: 3. The CDR3 protein is CASSQGGQPNIQYF. The CDR3 DNA sequence: TGCGCCAGCAGCCAAGGGGGACAGCCAAACATTCAGTACTTC.

This clonotype was detected only a few times. The rearrangement uses TRBV12-3 or TRBV12-4 and TRBJ1-2; D may be TRBD1 (6 bases). This CDR3 spans 11 amino acids. Trimming left V 6 bases short and J 8 bases short, with 10 bases between. Here the CDR3 reads CASSTGWGYTF. CDR3 DNA: TGTGCCAGCAGCACAGGGTGGGGCTACACCTTC.

This clonotype was recorded a few times. The chain's CDR3 is CASSDQTSGGAETQYF. For the CDR3, the DNA is TGTGCCAGCAGTGACCAGACTAGCGGGGGGGCGGAGACCCAGTACTTC. The chain has TRBV27 and TRBJ2-5, with 14 bases fitting TRBD2. V gave up 5 bases and J gave up 5 bases; unmatched junction bases: 7. The CDR3 runs 16 residues. CDR1 MNHEY and CDR2 SMNVEV come from the germline V gene (reference sequence).

The chain carries TRBV28 and TRBJ1-6; TRBD1 aligns across 7 bases. V dropped 6 bases and J dropped 5; count of bases not matched to a gene: 7. There are 15 residues in the CDR3. The germline gives CDR1 MDHEN, CDR2 SYDVKM. CDR3 coding DNA: TGTGCCAGCAGCTACGGGACAGACCATAATTCACCCCTCCACTTT. It is translated as CASSYGTDHNSPLHF.

This clonotype was seen more than once but under ten times. V gene TRBV5-5 combines with J gene TRBJ1-2; no clear D. With 3 bases removed from V and 4 bases from J, the gap between germline ends came to 13 bases. Germline V CDR1 and CDR2: SGHKS, YYEKEE (reference sequence). CDR3 size: 14 residues. The CDR3 bases are TGTGCCAGCAGCTACGGACCGTCAGCCTATGGCTACACCTTC. The encoded protein is CASSYGPSAYGYTF.

The V call is TRBV5-1, the J call TRBJ2-1, with 10 bases identical to TRBD2. With V trimmed by 4 bases and J by 8 bases, 6 bases remained unmatched. The CDR3 consists of 14 residues. Per germline, CDR1 SGHRS and CDR2 YFSETQ. The CDR3, as DNA: TGCGCCAGCAGCGTAGCGGGGGGAGTCGATGAGCAGTTCTTC. Amino acids: CASSVAGGVDEQFF.

The gene calls are TRBV30 and TRBJ2-1, with 9 bases identical to TRBD1. Trimming took 3 bases from V and 8 from J; bases not matched to a gene: 8. Germline lookup yields CDR1 GTSNPN and CDR2 SVGIG (reference sequence). CDR3 length: 14 residues. This chain's CDR3 is CAWRPQGARDEQFF. CDR3 DNA: TGTGCCTGGAGGCCACAGGGGGCTCGGGATGAGCAGTTCTTC.

This clonotype was found a few times. The genes are TRBV12-3 or TRBV12-4 and TRBJ2-3; 11 bases map to TRBD2. V shed 6 bases, J shed 2 bases, and the junction held 4 bases outside the gene matches. The CDR3 length is 15 residues. Written as DNA, the CDR3 is TGTGCCAGCAGCACGACTAGCGGGGTCACAGATACGCAGTATTTT. Translated, it gives CASSTTSGVTDTQYF.

This clonotype was seen many times. V gene TRBV4-3 combines with J gene TRBJ1-3, with 11 bases identical to TRBD1. Germline V gene sequence: CDR1 LGHNA, CDR2 YSLEER. The V segment lost 3 bases and the J segment 7 bases; nucleotides outside the gene matches: 2. The CDR3 spans 14 residues. CDR3 coding DNA: TGCGCCAGCAGCCAGGACAGGGGGCTTAACACCATATATTTT. Translating it yields CASSQDRGLNTIYF.

There are many counts of this clonotype. This chain joins TRBV29-1 and TRBJ2-1; TRBD2 might be the D (7 bases). Germline V gene data show CDR1 as SQVTM and CDR2 as ANQGSEA. V gave up 3 bases and J gave up 3 bases, with 18 bases separating them. This CDR3 comprises 16 residues. The CDR3 sequence: CSVEAGASGSYNEQFF. CDR3 DNA: TGCAGCGTTGAGGCGGGGGCCTCGGGGAGCTACAATGAGCAGTTCTTC.

The chain couples TRBV6-6 to TRBJ2-7; D gene unclear. CDR3 length: 11 residues. Germline V lookup: CDR1 MNHNY, CDR2 SVGAGI (reference sequence). V dropped 6 bases and J dropped 3 bases, with 6 bases sitting between them. The CDR3 spells CASRDIYEQYF. The CDR3 nucleotides read TGTGCCAGCAGGGATATCTACGAGCAGTACTTC.

This clonotype was counted at least ten times. The chain has TRBV7-9 and TRBJ2-3, with no clear D. Germline loops: CDR1 SEHNR, CDR2 FQNEAQ (reference sequence). V was trimmed by 4 bases and J by 1 base, leaving 15 bases between them. The CDR3 is 16 residues long. The DNA for the CDR3 is TGTGCCAGCAGCTCCTACTCGGCCCCCGGCACAGATACGCAGTATTTT. It specifies CASSSYSAPGTDTQYF.

This clonotype occurred many times. The V gene is TRBV6-5, the J gene TRBJ1-1, with TRBD1 as a possible D gene (5 bases). Trimming removed 6 bases at V and 1 base at J, with 12 bases between. Germline values: CDR1 MNHEY, CDR2 SVGAGI. This CDR3 is built from 14 residues. DNA of the CDR3: TGTGCCAGCAGGGACACAGGTTCGAACACTGAAGCTTTCTTT. Its protein product is CASRDTGSNTEAFF.

V usage is TRBV7-9 and J usage is TRBJ1-2, with D tentatively TRBD1 (6 bases). The germline gives CDR1 SEHNR, CDR2 FQNEAQ (reference sequence). The V end lost 4 bases, the J end lost 2 bases, and 11 bases lay between the germline ends. CDR3 length equals 14 residues. CDR3 amino acids: CASSSGTLNYGYTF. Written as DNA, the CDR3 is TGTGCCAGCAGCTCCGGGACACTGAACTATGGCTACACCTTC. Full variable domain (missing parts from reference TRBV7-9 and TRBJ1-2): DTGVSQNPRHKITKRGQNVTFRCDPISEHNRLYWYRQTLGQGPEFLTYFQNEAQLEKSRLLSDRFSAERPKGSFSTLEIQRTEQGDSAMYLCASSSGTLNYGYTFGSGTRLTVV.

The table lists this clonotype with a few counts. Sequence at one end of the junction differs from germline and may be a read error. The DNA for the CDR3 is TGCGCCAGCAGTCTTCGACAGGGGAACCTCTTC. Translation: CASSLRQGNLF. The rearrangement uses TRBV23-1 and TRBJ2-1; 8 bases are shared with TRBD1. TRBV23-1 is identified as an open reading frame with a role that is uncertain. The CDR3 sequence is 11 residues long.

This clonotype turned up a few times. V is TRBV15 and J is TRBJ2-5; the D gene is possibly TRBD2 (6 bases). V gave up 0 bases and J gave up 0 bases, with 8 bases separating them. This CDR3 is 15 amino acids long. In germline, CDR1 is LNHNV, CDR2 YYDKDF (reference sequence). CDR3 nucleotide sequence: TGTGCCACCAGCAGAGATACGGGAGACCAAGAGACCCAGTACTTC. Protein sequence: CATSRDTGDQETQYF.